The next 17 T cell receptor beta chains were all read from a single sample in a study of shared clonotypes between healthy human individuals. Profiling relied on immunoSEQ multiplex PCR, and the TCRdb table lists in-frame clones only, not all of them. The data hold 2 million to 2.5 million clones, with approximately 90% observed a single time. The material sequenced was naive CD4+ T cells from PBMCs. Subset defined: CD45RA+ positively selected. All receptors come from a man younger than 35 in good health. Some clones in this sample may be carry-over from other donors' samples.

This sequence joins TRBV27 and TRBJ2-7, with 9 bases aligning to TRBD2. Trimming at V came to 6 bases and at J to 5 bases, leaving 11 bases not matched to a gene. Germline CDR1 and CDR2: MNHEY and SMNVEV (reference sequence). The CDR3 is 15 residues long. CDR3 sequence: CASSISGSAFDEQYF. The CDR3 DNA is TGTGCCAGCAGCATTAGCGGGAGCGCGTTCGACGAGCAGTACTTC.

The J gene is TRBJ2-5, the V gene TRBV6-1, with D tentatively TRBD1 (5 bases). The CDR3 is 17 residues long. V was shortened by 2 bases and J by 2 bases, with 18 bases between the two germline ends. Germline CDR1 MNHNS, CDR2 SASEGT. Written as DNA, the CDR3 is TGTGCCAGCAGTGAAAGTAAGGGGTTCCTACAACAAGAGACCCAGTACTTC. Protein: CASSESKGFLQQETQYF.

The J gene is TRBJ2-5, the V gene TRBV4-3, with TRBD1 as a possible D gene (5 bases). This CDR3 region has 15 residues. V was shortened by 0 bases and J by 4 bases, with 12 bases between the two germline ends. Germline loops: CDR1 LGHNA, CDR2 YSLEER. DNA of the CDR3: TGCGCCAGCAGCCAAGAGGGGCTTAGTGCAGAGACCCAGTACTTC. It is translated as CASSQEGLSAETQYF.

The CDR3 is CASSLFGGSVPYEQYF. The CDR3 bases are TGTGCCAGCAGCTTATTCGGGGGGAGCGTCCCCTACGAGCAGTACTTC. This sequence joins TRBV7-9 and TRBJ2-7, with 7 bases matching TRBD2. The V segment lost 2 bases and the J segment 2 bases; nucleotides outside the gene matches: 9. This CDR3 region has 16 residues. The germline CDR1 and CDR2 sequences are SEHNR and FQNEAQ (reference sequence).

In the case of this clone: A read error may account for a junction end that differs from germline. V gene TRBV18 combines with J gene TRBJ2-1, with 9 bases identical to TRBD1. CDR3 length: 15 amino acids. Germline CDR1 reads KGHSH; CDR2 reads LQKENI. Here the CDR3 DNA reads TGTGTCAGCTCACCCTCGGGACAGGGCAGTGGTGAGCAGTTCTTC. This encodes CVSSPSGQGSGEQFF. The whole variable domain, remainder taken from reference TRBV18 and TRBJ2-1, is NAGVMQNPRHLVRRRGQEARLRCSPMKGHSHVYWYRQLPEEGLKFMVYLQKENIIDESGMPKERFSAEFPKEGPSILRIQQVVRGDSAAYFCVSSPSGQGSGEQFFGPGTRLTVL.

V usage is TRBV25-1 and J usage is TRBJ1-1, with D unclear. V dropped 2 bases and J dropped 4 bases, with 20 bases sitting between them. The CDR3 has 17 amino acids. Germline V CDR1 and CDR2: MGHDK, SYGVNS. DNA for the CDR3: TGTGCCAGCAGTGAAATTGGCTCACGCGGGAGAGGCACTGAAGCTTTCTTT. It codes for CASSEIGSRGRGTEAFF.

J is TRBJ2-7 and V is TRBV19; a weak D match, TRBD2 (6 bases). The germline CDR1 and CDR2 sequences are LNHDA and SQIVND (reference sequence). This CDR3 is built from 13 residues. V lost 8 bases and J lost 5, with 16 bases in between. The CDR3 loop reads CASSYGSVHEQYF. Written as DNA, the CDR3 is TGTGCCAGTTCTTACGGGAGTGTCCACGAGCAGTACTTC.

The chain recombines TRBV4-1 with TRBJ2-7; D gene uncertain. Germline V gene data show CDR1 as MGHRA and CDR2 as YSYEKL. Trimming took 4 bases from V and 4 from J, leaving 20 bases between them. The CDR3 loop spans 16 amino acids. CDR3 in amino acids: CASSLQSPGTMYEQYF. The CDR3 DNA is TGCGCCAGCAGCCTACAAAGCCCCGGTACTATGTACGAGCAGTACTTC.

V gene TRBV4-3 combines with J gene TRBJ2-2; TRBD1 aligns across 10 bases. V was pared by 5 bases and J by 4 bases, with 4 bases of the junction left unmatched. This CDR3 spans 15 amino acids. Germline CDR1 reads LGHNA; CDR2 reads YSLEER. In DNA, the CDR3 is TGCGCCAGCAGCAGCCGGGACAGGGGCACCGGGGAGCTGTTTTTT. Protein: CASSSRDRGTGELFF.

The table lists this clone with a count of one. The chain combines TRBV18 with TRBJ1-1; no reliable D call. V was trimmed by 4 bases and J by 4 bases, leaving 16 bases between them. The length of the CDR3 is 15 residues. CDR1 is KGHSH, CDR2 LQKENI, per germline. Here the CDR3 reads CASSRERAGGTEAFF. CDR3 DNA sequence: TGTGCCAGCTCACGGGAGAGGGCCGGAGGCACTGAAGCTTTCTTT.

The chain recombines TRBV6-1 with TRBJ2-2; D possibly corresponds to TRBD2 (5 bases). Looked up from germline, CDR1 is MNHNS and CDR2 is SASEGT. Trimming stripped 6 bases from V and 4 bases from J, with 12 bases between. CDR3 size: 14 residues. The CDR3 nucleotides are TGTGCCAGCAGAAAAAGAGAGGGCACCGGGGAGCTGTTTTTT. Its translation is CASRKREGTGELFF.

J is TRBJ1-2 and V is TRBV28; weak D call: TRBD1 (5 bases). The germline V and J ends were trimmed by 5 bases and 3 bases, with 28 bases remaining between them. This CDR3 comprises 19 residues. Per the germline V gene, CDR1 is MDHEN and CDR2 is SYDVKM. Here the CDR3 reads CASSTRDGAKQLTYYGYTF. The DNA for the CDR3 is TGTGCCAGCAGTACAAGGGACGGAGCTAAGCAGTTAACTTACTATGGCTACACCTTC.

V usage is TRBV25-1 and J usage is TRBJ2-4; D remains unclear. In germline, CDR1 is MGHDK, CDR2 SYGVNS. Trimming took off 2 bases at V and 3 bases at J, with 5 bases between the two ends. The CDR3 is 13 residues long. CDR3 residues: CASSEGVKNIQYF. Written as DNA, the CDR3 is TGTGCCAGCAGTGAAGGGGTCAAAAACATTCAGTACTTC.

The chain couples TRBV5-4 to TRBJ2-7; 14 bases line up with TRBD2. Germline CDR1 SGHNT, CDR2 YYREEE (reference sequence). V gave up 7 bases and J gave up 2 bases; unmatched junction bases: 2. The CDR3 covers 14 residues. The CDR3 sequence is CASRLAGGPYEQYF. The DNA for the CDR3 is TGTGCCAGCCGACTAGCGGGAGGGCCCTACGAGCAGTACTTC. Filled out from reference TRBV5-4 and TRBJ2-7, the complete variable domain reads ETGVTQSPTHLIKTRGQQVTLRCSSQSGHNTVSWYQQALGQGPQFIFQYYREEENGRGNFPPRFSGLQFPNYSSELNVNALELDDSALYLCASRLAGGPYEQYFGPGTRLTVT.

This clone showed up just once. The chain has TRBV12-2 and TRBJ1-4; no check of the table's D call, TRBD1, against the DNA was made. TRBV12-2 is labeled a pseudogene. This CDR3 has 13 residues. The CDR3 loop reads CAASGTGREKLFF. The CDR3 DNA reads TGTGCAGCCTCCGGGACAGGGAGGGAAAAACTGTTTTTT.

The sample holds one count of this clone. The chain recombines TRBV7-9 with TRBJ2-5; a possible D gene is TRBD1 (5 bases). V shed 6 bases and J shed 0 bases, with 11 bases lying between them. Germline lookup yields CDR1 SEHNR and CDR2 FQNEAQ (reference sequence). There are 14 residues in the CDR3. The CDR3 DNA is TGTGCCAGCAGTAGCACAGGACACCAAGAGACCCAGTACTTC. Amino acid sequence: CASSSTGHQETQYF.

The V call is TRBV28, the J call TRBJ1-1; 9 nucleotides line up with TRBD1. CDR1 is MDHEN, CDR2 SYDVKM, per germline. The CDR3 sequence is 13 residues long. V lost 10 bases, J lost 11 bases, and 14 bases stayed unmatched. The CDR3, as DNA: TGTGCCACGTCTACCGGGACAGGGTGGGACGCTTTCTTT. It is translated as CATSTGTGWDAFF.